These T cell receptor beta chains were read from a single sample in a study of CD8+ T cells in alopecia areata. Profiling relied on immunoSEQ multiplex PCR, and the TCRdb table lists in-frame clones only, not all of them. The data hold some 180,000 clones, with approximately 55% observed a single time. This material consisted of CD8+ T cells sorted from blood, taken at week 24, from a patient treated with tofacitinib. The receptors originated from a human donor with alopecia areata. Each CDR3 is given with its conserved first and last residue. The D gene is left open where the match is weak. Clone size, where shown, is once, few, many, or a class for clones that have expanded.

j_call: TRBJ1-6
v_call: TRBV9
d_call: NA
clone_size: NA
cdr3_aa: CASSVGRSNSPLHF
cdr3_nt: TGTGCCAGCAGCGTAGGCAGGAGTAATTCACCCCTCCACTTT

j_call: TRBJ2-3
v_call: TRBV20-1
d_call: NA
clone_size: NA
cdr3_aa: CSARPSNTQYF
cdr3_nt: TGCAGTGCCCGCCCCTCGAATACGCAGTATTTT

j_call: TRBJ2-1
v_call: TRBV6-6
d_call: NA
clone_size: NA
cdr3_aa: CASSLGTPDYNEQFF
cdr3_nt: TGTGCCAGCAGCCTCGGGACTCCAGACTACAATGAGCAGTTCTTC

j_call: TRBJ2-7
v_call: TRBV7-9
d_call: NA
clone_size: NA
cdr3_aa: CASSPRVYEQYF
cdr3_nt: TGTGCCAGCAGCCCCAGGGTTTACGAGCAGTACTTC

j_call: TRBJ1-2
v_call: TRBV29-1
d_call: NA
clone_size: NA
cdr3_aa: CSVLMTGSSYGYTF
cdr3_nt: TGCAGCGTACTAATGACAGGTTCATCCTATGGCTACACCTTC

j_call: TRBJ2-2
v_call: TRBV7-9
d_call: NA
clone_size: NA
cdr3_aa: CASSPPRAGGELFF
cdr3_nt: TGTGCCAGCAGCCCCCCCCGCGCCGGGGGGGAGCTGTTTTTT

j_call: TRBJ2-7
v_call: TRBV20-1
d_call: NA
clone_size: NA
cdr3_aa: CSVRLDYEQYF
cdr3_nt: TGCAGTGTCAGACTGGACTACGAGCAGTACTTC

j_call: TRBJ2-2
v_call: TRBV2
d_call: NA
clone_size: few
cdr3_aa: CASIPTENTGELFF
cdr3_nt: TGTGCCAGCATCCCTACGGAGAACACCGGGGAGCTGTTTTTT

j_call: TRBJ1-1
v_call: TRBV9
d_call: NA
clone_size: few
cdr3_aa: CASSADPGGTEAFF
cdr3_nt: TGTGCCAGCAGCGCGGATCCCGGTGGCACTGAAGCTTTCTTT

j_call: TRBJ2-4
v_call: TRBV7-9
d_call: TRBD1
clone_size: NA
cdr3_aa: CASSLWIGDREDIQYF
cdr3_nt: TGTGCCAGCAGCTTATGGATCGGGGACAGGGAGGACATTCAGTACTTC

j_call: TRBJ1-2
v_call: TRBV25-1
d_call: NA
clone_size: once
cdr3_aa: CASSSFWDGYTF
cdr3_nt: TGTGCCAGCAGCTCATTTTGGGATGGCTACACCTTC

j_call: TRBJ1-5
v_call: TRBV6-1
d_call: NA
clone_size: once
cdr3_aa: CASSGGYQPQHF
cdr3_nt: TGTGCCAGCAGTGGCGGGTATCAGCCCCAGCATTTT

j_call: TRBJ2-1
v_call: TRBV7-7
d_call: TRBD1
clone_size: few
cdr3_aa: CASSLGRNQGQNEQFF
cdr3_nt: TGTGCCAGCAGCTTAGGGCGTAATCAGGGACAGAATGAGCAGTTCTTC

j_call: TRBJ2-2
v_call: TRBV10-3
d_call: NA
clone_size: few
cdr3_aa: CAISPGHNTGELFF
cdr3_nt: TGTGCCATCAGTCCGGGACACAACACCGGGGAGCTGTTTTTT

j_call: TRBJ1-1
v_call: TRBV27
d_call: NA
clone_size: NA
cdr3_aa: CASSSTRGFGTEAFF
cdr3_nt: TGTGCCAGCAGTTCCACCAGGGGCTTCGGGACTGAAGCTTTCTTT

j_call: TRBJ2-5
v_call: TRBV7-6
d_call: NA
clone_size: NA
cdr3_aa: CASSLRRQETQYF
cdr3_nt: TGTGCCAGCAGCTTAAGGAGACAAGAGACCCAGTACTTC

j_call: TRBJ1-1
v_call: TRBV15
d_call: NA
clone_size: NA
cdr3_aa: CATSGVRALNTEAFF
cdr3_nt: TGTGCCACCAGCGGGGTAAGGGCCCTGAACACTGAAGCTTTCTTT

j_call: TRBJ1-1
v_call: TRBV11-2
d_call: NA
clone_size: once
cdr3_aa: CASTQGGGTEAFF
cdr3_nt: TGTGCCAGCACCCAGGGAGGAGGGACTGAAGCTTTCTTT